This is a list of T cell receptor beta chains from one sample in a study of CD8 T cells in Susac syndrome. TCRdb recomputed calls from the immunoSEQ multiplex PCR reads with MiXCR, one row per CDR3 protein. The sample consists of about 180,000 distinct CDR3 sequences, about 93% of them appearing once. Source material: CD4+ T cells from PBMCs. All receptors derive from a human donor with Susac syndrome. Both conserved end residues are part of each CDR3. Fields, in order: clone size, J gene, CDR3 length, D gene, V gene, CDR3 protein, CDR3 DNA. D genes are given only for firm matches. Only part of the rows carry a size: once, few, many, or a class if the clone is expanded.

abundance: .
j_gene: TRBJ1-2
len: 15
d_gene: .
v_gene: TRBV19
CDR3aa: CASRPQLGAAYGYTF
CDR3nt: TGTGCCAGTAGACCACAGTTGGGGGCTGCGTATGGCTACACCTTC

abundance: .
j_gene: TRBJ2-1
len: 13
d_gene: .
v_gene: TRBV18
CDR3aa: CASSSTVGNEQFF
CDR3nt: TGTGCCAGCTCATCGACGGTCGGCAATGAGCAGTTCTTC

abundance: once
j_gene: TRBJ2-7
len: 13
d_gene: .
v_gene: TRBV18
CDR3aa: CASSSGLPGEQYF
CDR3nt: TGTGCCAGCTCATCGGGCCTCCCGGGGGAGCAGTACTTC

abundance: .
j_gene: TRBJ2-7
len: 12
d_gene: TRBD1
v_gene: TRBV30
CDR3aa: CAWGTGIHEQYF
CDR3nt: TGTGCCTGGGGGACAGGGATCCACGAGCAGTACTTC

abundance: .
j_gene: TRBJ1-5
len: 13
d_gene: .
v_gene: TRBV30
CDR3aa: CAWSVVGNQPQHF
CDR3nt: TGTGCCTGGAGTGTAGTAGGGAATCAGCCCCAGCATTTT

abundance: .
j_gene: TRBJ2-1
len: 11
d_gene: .
v_gene: TRBV5-6
CDR3aa: CASSLGPNGFF
CDR3nt: TGTGCCAGCAGCTTGGGGCCTAATGGTTTCTTC

abundance: .
j_gene: TRBJ2-5
len: 11
d_gene: .
v_gene: TRBV24-1
CDR3aa: CATGGRETQYF
CDR3nt: TGTGCCACGGGGGGGCGAGAGACCCAGTACTTC

abundance: few
j_gene: TRBJ1-6
len: 12
d_gene: .
v_gene: TRBV5-4
CDR3aa: CASTLGQAALHF
CDR3nt: TGTGCCAGCACCCTCGGACAAGCCGCCCTCCACTTT

abundance: .
j_gene: TRBJ1-1
len: 13
d_gene: .
v_gene: TRBV20-1
CDR3aa: CSANRGADTEAFF
CDR3nt: TGCAGTGCTAACCGGGGGGCTGACACTGAAGCTTTCTTT

abundance: once
j_gene: TRBJ2-3
len: 20
d_gene: TRBD2
v_gene: TRBV20-1
CDR3aa: CSARSGTSGASLRSTDTQYF
CDR3nt: TGCAGTGCTAGGTCCGGGACTAGCGGGGCGTCACTACGTAGCACAGATACGCAGTATTTT

abundance: .
j_gene: TRBJ1-1
len: 15
d_gene: .
v_gene: TRBV29-1
CDR3aa: CSVEVPGTVNTEAFF
CDR3nt: TGCAGCGTTGAAGTCCCCGGGACGGTGAACACTGAAGCTTTCTTT

abundance: .
j_gene: TRBJ1-1
len: 15
d_gene: .
v_gene: TRBV20-1
CDR3aa: CSARDTVTENTEAFF
CDR3nt: TGCAGTGCTAGAGATACTGTGACGGAAAACACTGAAGCTTTCTTT

abundance: once
j_gene: TRBJ1-2
len: 14
d_gene: TRBD1
v_gene: TRBV2
CDR3aa: CASSPGQGRHGYTF
CDR3nt: TGTGCCAGCAGTCCGGGACAGGGACGTCATGGCTACACCTTC

abundance: .
j_gene: TRBJ2-7
len: 16
d_gene: TRBD1
v_gene: TRBV11-2
CDR3aa: CASSLGWDSSPYEQYF
CDR3nt: TGTGCCAGCAGCTTAGGTTGGGACAGTAGTCCCTACGAGCAGTACTTC

abundance: once
j_gene: TRBJ1-1
len: 16
d_gene: .
v_gene: TRBV5-1
CDR3aa: CASRIGGVSGNTEAFF
CDR3nt: TGCGCCAGCAGAATCGGGGGGGTTTCGGGGAACACTGAAGCTTTCTTT

abundance: .
j_gene: TRBJ1-6
len: 14
d_gene: .
v_gene: TRBV20-1
CDR3aa: CSARRGGGNSPLHF
CDR3nt: TGCAGTGCTAGACGGGGAGGGGGTAATTCACCCCTCCACTTT

abundance: once
j_gene: TRBJ2-1
len: 17
d_gene: .
v_gene: TRBV4-1
CDR3aa: CASASLAGRSSYNEQFF
CDR3nt: TGCGCCAGCGCTTCCTTGGCGGGACGAAGCTCCTACAATGAGCAGTTCTTC